These 9 T cell receptor beta chains were sequenced from one sample in a study of HIV-infected children after antiretroviral therapy interruption. Treatment noted: PENTA 11 planned treatment interruption arm or continuous ART arm. Unique molecular identifiers were included in an RNA-based 3' RACE TCR library. One entry per CDR3 protein results from TCRdb running MiXCR on the 3' RACE reads. The sample carries about 89,000 distinct CDR3 sequences, about 6.3% recorded once. Sequences were derived from CD45RA+ CD4+ T cells from PBMCs, pooled from several time points, sampled from a donor given antiretroviral therapy, either interrupted or continuous. Subset meaning: naive CD4+ CD45RA+ CD45RO- T cells. The origin of the receptors is a pool of human donors with HIV.

This clonotype was observed many times. The chain uses TRBV6-2 or TRBV6-3 and TRBJ2-7, with 9 nucleotides matching TRBD2. V trimming: 4 bases; J trimming: 3 bases; junction bases outside the gene matches: 7. Germline loops: CDR1 MNHEY, CDR2 SVGEGT. CDR3 length: 15 amino acids. CDR3 nucleotide sequence: TGTGCCAGCAGTTCGTACCAGCGGGGGGTCTACGAGCAGTACTTC. Its protein is CASSSYQRGVYEQYF.

This clonotype was counted a few times. The chain joins TRBV29-1 to TRBJ1-1; D gene unclear. This CDR3 contains 12 residues. Looked up from germline, CDR1 is SQVTM and CDR2 is ANQGSEA. Trimming cost V 4 bases and J 1 base, with 7 bases left between them. The CDR3: CSVGYGNTEAFF. The CDR3 DNA follows: TGCAGCGTTGGATACGGGAACACTGAAGCTTTCTTT. The full variable domain, in which reference TRBV29-1 and TRBJ1-1 provide the parts outside the CDR3, is SAVISQKPSRDICQRGTSLTIQCQVDSQVTMMFWYRQQPGQSLTLIATANQGSEATYESGFVIDKFPISRPNLTFSTLTVSNMSPEDSSIYLCSVGYGNTEAFFGQGTRLTVV.

In the case of this clonotype: Given a much more abundant clone one base away, this may be a read error. This chain joins TRBV6-6 and TRBJ2-7, with D uncertain. The CDR3 is made up of 12 amino acids. Germline V gives CDR1 MNHNY, CDR2 SVGAGI (reference sequence). V was shortened by 6 bases and J by 6 bases, with 12 bases between the two germline ends. This chain's CDR3 is CASSLLDGEQYF. CDR3 in DNA: TGTGCCAGCAGCCTCTTGGATGGCGAGCAGTACTTC.

This clonotype was observed many times. The rearrangement uses TRBV7-2 and TRBJ1-5; D unresolved. The CDR3 is 14 amino acids. Deletions cut 2 bases from V and 4 bases from J, with 9 bases between. Germline CDR1 and CDR2: SGHTA and FQGNSA. DNA for the CDR3: TGTGCCAGCAGCTTATTACGGGAAAATCAGCCCCAGCATTTT. It is translated as CASSLLRENQPQHF.

This clonotype was detected ten times or more. This chain joins TRBV9 and TRBJ2-2; TRBD2 matches 11 bases. V dropped 2 bases and J dropped 6; count of bases not matched to a gene: 9. Germline V lookup: CDR1 SGDLS, CDR2 YYNGEE. This CDR3 contains 17 residues. This CDR3 reads CASSVLAGGPWAGELFF. As DNA, the CDR3 is TGTGCCAGCAGCGTCTTAGCGGGAGGGCCTTGGGCCGGGGAGCTGTTTTTT.

This clonotype was recorded many times. The chain is built from TRBV6-2 or TRBV6-3 and TRBJ2-1; TRBD2 aligns across 15 bases. V dropped 5 bases and J dropped 7; count of bases not matched to a gene: 3. The CDR3 spans 15 residues. Germline V gene data show CDR1 as MNHEY and CDR2 as SVGEGT. CDR3 region: CASSSGTSGRNEQFF. The CDR3 bases are TGTGCCAGCAGTAGCGGGACTAGCGGGAGGAATGAGCAGTTCTTC.

With regard to this clonotype: The junction departs from the called germline gene at one end, perhaps through a read error. This chain links TRBV6-2 or TRBV6-3 with TRBJ2-5; the D call may be TRBD1 or TRBD2 (6 bases each). Germline V CDR1 and CDR2: MNHEY, SVGEGT. This CDR3 comprises 17 residues. The CDR3 nucleotides read TGTGCCAGCAGTGACTCGAGAGGGGGGTTCAGGCTAGAGACCCAGTACTTC. It yields the protein CASSDSRGGFRLETQYF.

In its sample, this clonotype was seen many times. CDR3 in DNA: TGTGCCACCGGGGAGGGTATAGCTAACTATGGCTACACCTTC. Its translation is CATGEGIANYGYTF. The chain joins TRBV15 to TRBJ1-2; no reliable D call. Germline-derived CDR1 and CDR2 are LNHNV and YYDKDF (reference sequence). This CDR3 contains 14 residues. Trimming shortened V by 8 bases and J by 0 bases, and 13 bases separated the two germline ends. Combining the CDR3 with reference TRBV15 and TRBJ1-2 gives the whole variable domain DAMVIQNPRYQVTQFGKPVTLSCSQTLNHNVMYWYQQKSSQAPKLLFHYYDKDFNNEADTPDNFQSRRPNTSFCFLDIRSPGLGDTAMYLCATGEGIANYGYTFGSGTRLTVV.

This clonotype was recorded a few times. V usage is TRBV7-2 and J usage is TRBJ1-2, with D possibly being TRBD1 (5 bases). The germline V and J ends were trimmed by 0 bases and 4 bases, with 6 bases remaining between them. The germline V gene has CDR1 SGHTA and CDR2 FQGNSA. This CDR3 spans 13 amino acids. The CDR3 sequence is CASSLAQGYGYTF. As DNA, the CDR3 is TGTGCCAGCAGCTTAGCGCAGGGCTATGGCTACACCTTC.